The text below deals with one TCR beta chain. Trimming removed 0 bases from V and 3 bases from J, with 11 bases in between. This CDR3 region has 16 residues. The germline gives CDR1 MNHEY, CDR2 SVGAGI. Per the study methods: Reference gene primer amplification gave nucleated cell count estimates. The data were produced by immunoSEQ multiplex PCR, yet TCRdb's version contains in-frame clones alone and is incomplete. That table supplies the V and J calls and clone size; D and trimming were determined from the DNA. This table holds roughly 250,000 clones, roughly 80% found once. This sample was taken from a study of blood T cell repertoires in COVID-19. Study at large: Whether acute or convalescent, the COVID-19 samples came from the United States, Italy and Spain.

The sequencing input was peripheral blood. V is TRBV6-5 and J is TRBJ2-2, with D perhaps TRBD1 (6 bases). The source is an elderly woman with acute or convalescent COVID-19. The CDR3 DNA reads as TGTGCCAGCAGTTACTCGAGCAGGACAGACACCGGGGAGCTGTTTTTT. This codes for CASSYSSRTDTGELFF.